This TCR beta chain was sequenced in a study of cytomegalovirus exposure and HLA in healthy donors. Study results and limitations: Association of approximately 18,000 TCR beta sequences with HLA alleles was found at 0.05 false discovery rate in a later analysis. When the data were analyzed later, several of the most significant clusters appeared to be linked to common viral pathogens. Owing to their indistinguishability, certain V segments, notably TRBV6-2 and TRBV6-3, were excluded. The classifier reportedly diagnosed cytomegalovirus status with high sensitivity and specificity.

It was with 60 Vbeta and 13 Jbeta primers that the PCR ran. Profiled with immunoSEQ multiplex PCR; TCRdb holds only in-frame clones, not every one. The sample includes approximately 160,000 clones, 75% to 80% of them seen just once. In regard to this clone: Its antigen is unknown.

The CDR3 loop spans 15 amino acids. Per germline, CDR1 SGHDT and CDR2 YYEEEE. Between the trimmed V and J ends, which lost 3 bases and 0 bases, there was a span of 10 bases. The genes are TRBV5-6 and TRBJ2-1; no clear D gene. The clonotype was recovered from a woman between 40 and 55 years old in good health and CMV-seropositive. Sequencing used PBMCs. The CDR3 sequence: CASSYARSSYNEQFF. The CDR3 region has the DNA TGTGCCAGCAGCTATGCGAGGAGCTCCTACAATGAGCAGTTCTTC.